These 29 T cell receptor beta chains share one sample of origin, sequenced in a study of monozygotic twins with cystic fibrosis. Generated by immunoSEQ multiplex PCR, the TCRdb table keeps only in-frame clones and is missing some. The sample includes fewer than 25,000 clones, around nine tenths of them seen just once. Input material: blood. These receptors were taken from a woman younger than 45 with cystic fibrosis.

The V gene is TRBV5-1, the J gene TRBJ1-1; TRBD1 aligns across 7 bases. J was trimmed by 6 bases and V by 4 bases; bases with no gene match: 12. Germline V gives CDR1 SGHRS, CDR2 YFSETQ. The length of the CDR3 is 15 residues. The DNA for the CDR3 is TGCGCCAGCAGCCCTACCCTCGACAGGGTCGCTGAAGCTTTCTTT. Amino acid sequence: CASSPTLDRVAEAFF.

V gene TRBV15 combines with J gene TRBJ1-1; possible D gene TRBD1, 5 bases. This CDR3 comprises 17 residues. Germline CDR1 is LNHNV and CDR2 is YYDKDF (reference sequence). Between the trimmed V and J ends, which lost 1 base and 1 base, there was a span of 16 bases. The CDR3 coding sequence is TGTGCCACCAGCAGAGTTGGGGGGTCGACGGGGAACACTGAAGCTTTCTTT. It specifies CATSRVGGSTGNTEAFF.

The chain has TRBV11-2 and TRBJ2-7; weak D call: TRBD2 (7 bases). V was cut by 4 bases and J by 1 base, with 20 bases left in between. In germline, CDR1 is SGHAT, CDR2 FQNNGV. The CDR3 totals 17 residues. The CDR3 is CASSYTSRGGRSYEQYF. In DNA, the CDR3 is TGTGCCAGCAGCTACACCAGTAGGGGGGGTCGATCCTACGAGCAGTACTTC.

The genes are TRBV5-1 and TRBJ2-1, with 8 nucleotides matching TRBD2. Losses at the gene ends were 1 base for V and 7 bases for J; bases not matched to a gene: 10. The CDR3 is 16 amino acids. The germline CDR1 and CDR2 sequences are SGHRS and YFSETQ. This CDR3 reads CASSLRAGGAGNEQFF. The CDR3 nucleotides read TGCGCCAGCAGCTTGCGCGCCGGGGGGGCAGGTAATGAGCAGTTCTTC.

This sequence joins TRBV2 and TRBJ2-5; 7 bases agree with TRBD2. With V trimmed by 2 bases and J by 7 bases, 10 bases remained unmatched. The CDR3 covers 15 residues. The germline gives CDR1 SNHLY, CDR2 FYNNEI. The CDR3 loop reads CASSETRSPGGTQYF. The CDR3 bases are TGTGCCAGCAGTGAAACAAGGTCGCCGGGAGGGACCCAGTACTTC.

V usage is TRBV5-1 and J usage is TRBJ2-7; TRBD1 aligns across 9 bases. V shed 4 bases, J shed 5 bases, and the junction held 7 bases outside the gene matches. CDR3 length: 14 residues. Germline CDR1 reads SGHRS; CDR2 reads YFSETQ. In DNA form, the CDR3 reads TGCGCCAGCAGCCCGGGACAGGGTCTAGACGAGCAGTACTTC. Amino acids: CASSPGQGLDEQYF.

The CDR3 nucleotides are TGTGCCAGCAGTTACAGACAGGGGTACGAGCAGTACTTC. Amino acids: CASSYRQGYEQYF. This sequence joins TRBV6-5 and TRBJ2-7; 8 bases fit TRBD1. The CDR3 has 13 amino acids. Germline V gene data show CDR1 as MNHEY and CDR2 as SVGAGI. V gave up 2 bases and J gave up 4 bases; unmatched junction bases: 1.

This clone came up a few times. This chain uses TRBV2 with TRBJ1-2; D is unclear. The V gene lost 4 bases and the J gene lost 5 bases, with 11 bases spanning the gap. CDR1 SNHLY and CDR2 FYNNEI come from the germline V gene. CDR3 size: 13 residues. The chain's CDR3 is CASSGLPLYGYTF. DNA of the CDR3: TGTGCCAGCAGTGGATTACCCCTTTATGGCTACACCTTC. The full variable domain, rest sourced from reference TRBV2 and TRBJ1-2, is EPEVTQTPSHQVTQMGQEVILRCVPISNHLYFYWYRQILGQKVEFLVSFYNNEISEKSEIFDDQFSVERPDGSNFTLKIRSTKLEDSAMYFCASSGLPLYGYTFGSGTRLTVV.

This clone has more than one count but fewer than ten. This sequence joins TRBV9 and TRBJ2-1; D gene unclear. Per the germline V gene, CDR1 is SGDLS and CDR2 is YYNGEE. Trimming cost V 0 bases and J 7 bases, with 11 bases left between them. This CDR3 is built from 14 residues. The CDR3 reads CASSVGASPNEQFF. The CDR3 nucleotides read TGTGCCAGCAGCGTAGGGGCGAGCCCTAATGAGCAGTTCTTC.

The J gene is TRBJ2-7, the V gene TRBV5-6, with D tentatively TRBD1 or TRBD2 (5 bases each). Per the germline V gene, CDR1 is SGHDT and CDR2 is YYEEEE. V was pared by 4 bases and J by 3 bases, with 14 bases between. This CDR3 region has 14 residues. CDR3 sequence: CASSPGVGVYEQYF. Here the CDR3 DNA reads TGTGCCAGCAGCCCCGGGGTGGGGGTCTACGAGCAGTACTTC.

The rearrangement joins TRBV7-9 to TRBJ1-1; maybe TRBD1 (5 bases). Germline V lookup: CDR1 SEHNR, CDR2 FQNEAQ (reference sequence). CDR3 length: 18 residues. V lost 1 base to trimming and J lost 0 bases, with 18 bases between them. CDR3 sequence reads: CASSLDEQRWGMNTEAFF. In DNA, the CDR3 is TGTGCCAGCAGCTTAGACGAGCAACGGTGGGGGATGAACACTGAAGCTTTCTTT.

CDR3: CASSPGTGGRETQYF. For the CDR3, the DNA is TGTGCCAGTAGCCCCGGGACAGGGGGGCGAGAGACCCAGTACTTC. The chain employs TRBV19 and TRBJ2-5; 11 bases are a match to TRBD1. The junction had 7 bases not matched to a gene; V was cut back by 6 bases and J by 4 bases. The CDR3 has 15 amino acids. CDR1 is LNHDA, CDR2 SQIVND, per germline (reference sequence). Supplemented by reference TRBV19 and TRBJ2-5, the full variable domain reads DGGITQSPKYLFRKEGQNVTLSCEQNLNHDAMYWYRQDPGQGLRLIYYSQIVNDFQKGDIAEGYSVSREKKESFPLTVTSAQKNPTAFYLCASSPGTGGRETQYFGPGTRLLVL.

The chain recombines TRBV7-8 with TRBJ1-6, with D unresolved. V was shortened by 1 base and J by 8 bases, with 12 bases between the two germline ends. The CDR3 spans 15 residues. CDR1 and CDR2 from the germline V gene are SGHVS and FQNEAQ. Written as DNA, the CDR3 is TGTGCCAGCAGCTTAGGGTGGCTTAGCGATTCACCCCTCCACTTT. Protein product: CASSLGWLSDSPLHF.

The chain couples TRBV4-1 to TRBJ1-3, with no clear D. CDR3 length equals 15 residues. V lost 1 base and J 3 bases, leaving 10 bases between the germline ends. From germline, CDR1 is MGHRA and CDR2 YSYEKL. CDR3 sequence: CASSQGWIGGNTIYF. In DNA form, the CDR3 reads TGCGCCAGCAGCCAAGGATGGATCGGTGGAAACACCATATATTTT.

The chain recombines TRBV30 with TRBJ1-1; perhaps TRBD1 as D (6 bases). Germline CDR1 and CDR2: GTSNPN and SVGIG (reference sequence). This CDR3 has 15 amino acids. The V end was cut by 0 bases, the J end by 1 base, with 12 bases between. CDR3 DNA sequence: TGTGCCTGGAGTGTACAGGGTTTTGGGAACACTGAAGCTTTCTTT. Its protein product is CAWSVQGFGNTEAFF.

This rearrangement joins TRBV5-1 to TRBJ1-1; D is perhaps TRBD1 (5 bases). The CDR3 extends over 11 amino acids. Germline lookup yields CDR1 SGHRS and CDR2 YFSETQ. With 4 bases removed from V and 8 bases from J, the gap between germline ends came to 9 bases. CDR3 DNA: TGCGCCAGCAGCCTTGGGGGGGAAGCTTTCTTT. Its translation is CASSLGGEAFF.

The chain carries TRBV27 and TRBJ1-2; 7 nucleotides match TRBD1. The CDR3 runs to 16 residues. CDR1 and CDR2 from the germline V gene are MNHEY and SMNVEV (reference sequence). J lost 4 bases, V lost 3 bases, and 11 bases had no gene match. The chain's CDR3 is CASSFRSRGQPYGYTF. DNA for the CDR3: TGTGCCAGCAGTTTCCGTAGTAGGGGACAGCCCTATGGCTACACCTTC.

This clone was counted a single time. The chain joins TRBV2 to TRBJ2-1; no reliable D call. CDR3 length: 15 residues. Deletions cut 3 bases from V and 9 bases from J, with 18 bases between. The germline gives CDR1 SNHLY, CDR2 FYNNEI. CDR3 DNA sequence: TGTGCCAGCAGTGATTGGGGATCCCAACAAAGTGAGCAGTTCTTC. Translating gives CASSDWGSQQSEQFF.

This clone was detected once. J is TRBJ2-1 and V is TRBV13; TRBD2 agrees at 11 bases. In germline, CDR1 is PRHDT, CDR2 FYEKMQ (reference sequence). V lost 0 bases and J lost 4; bases outside the gene matches: 5. The CDR3 has 17 amino acids. This chain's CDR3 is CASSLGGRTSGYNEQFF. CDR3 DNA: TGTGCCAGCAGCTTAGGTGGAAGGACTAGCGGGTACAATGAGCAGTTCTTC.

The CDR3 spells CASSLYVGGLNTEAFF. The CDR3 DNA reads TGTGCCAGCAGCTTGTATGTTGGGGGCCTCAACACTGAAGCTTTCTTT. This chain joins TRBV7-6 and TRBJ1-1; D is possibly TRBD1 (6 bases). CDR3 size: 16 residues. V was clipped by 3 bases and J by 2 bases, with 16 bases between them. Germline CDR1 and CDR2: SGHVS and FNYEAQ.

The chain carries TRBV6-5 and TRBJ1-1; D gene ambiguous. V was trimmed by 0 bases and J by 2 bases, leaving 7 bases between them. The CDR3 runs to 14 residues. Germline loops: CDR1 MNHEY, CDR2 SVGAGI. The CDR3 region is CASSYSFGNTEAFF. CDR3 nucleotides: TGTGCCAGCAGTTACTCGTTTGGAAACACTGAAGCTTTCTTT.

The chain joins TRBV5-1 to TRBJ1-1, with 9 nucleotides matching TRBD1. The V gene end was trimmed by 5 bases and the J gene end by 4 bases; junction bases not matched to a gene: 12. The CDR3 runs 16 residues. Germline V gene data show CDR1 as SGHRS and CDR2 as YFSETQ. CDR3 bases: TGCGCCAGCAGACCAATGACAGGGGGAATACGCACTGAAGCTTTCTTT. It encodes CASRPMTGGIRTEAFF.

This CDR3 reads CASSQGLTGPNTEAFF. The CDR3 DNA is TGCGCCAGCAGCCAAGGGCTAACAGGACCCAACACTGAAGCTTTCTTT. The V call is TRBV4-1, the J call TRBJ1-1, with D possibly being TRBD1 (5 bases). The length of the CDR3 is 16 residues. Between the trimmed V and J ends, which lost 1 base and 2 bases, there was a span of 14 bases. Looked up from germline, CDR1 is MGHRA and CDR2 is YSYEKL.

V and J are TRBV6-5 and TRBJ1-5; D not certain. In germline, CDR1 is MNHEY, CDR2 SVGAGI. Trimming cost V 6 bases and J 9 bases, with 18 bases left between them. The CDR3 loop spans 14 amino acids. The CDR3 bases are TGTGCCAGCAGCCAAAGTGGATCTTGGCCGCCCCAGCATTTT. This codes for CASSQSGSWPPQHF.

The chain joins TRBV7-8 to TRBJ2-7, with D unresolved. This CDR3 is built from 11 residues. V was shortened by 5 bases and J by 3 bases, with 5 bases between the two germline ends. CDR1 is SGHVS and CDR2 is FQNEAQ in the germline V gene. The CDR3 nucleotides are TGTGCCAGCAGCATCGACTACGAGCAGTACTTC. Its protein is CASSIDYEQYF.

The genes are TRBV14 and TRBJ2-7, with 8 bases identical to TRBD1. Germline loops: CDR1 SGHDN, CDR2 FVKESK. The CDR3 has 14 amino acids. V dropped 1 base and J dropped 2; count of bases not matched to a gene: 1. CDR3: CASSQGTGTYEQYF. DNA of the CDR3: TGTGCCAGCAGCCAAGGGACAGGGACCTACGAGCAGTACTTC.

The V and J genes are TRBV6-6 and TRBJ1-1, with D perhaps TRBD1 (6 bases). This CDR3 is built from 14 residues. The V and J ends lost 8 bases and 5 bases respectively, with 18 bases between them. Germline assignment: CDR1 MNHNY and CDR2 SVGAGI (reference sequence). The CDR3 loop is CASWRGAGKTEAFF. The CDR3 DNA is TGTGCCAGCTGGCGGGGGGCCGGGAAGACTGAAGCTTTCTTT.

The chain has TRBV18 and TRBJ1-3; the D is unclear. Per germline, CDR1 KGHSH and CDR2 LQKENI. V lost 0 bases and J lost 2, with 11 bases in between. CDR3 length: 16 residues. CDR3 DNA sequence: TGTGCCAGCTCACCACCGACGGGTTGGGCTGGAAACACCATATATTTT. Translated: CASSPPTGWAGNTIYF.

CDR3 nucleotide sequence: TGTGCCAGTATTGCCGGACTAGGAGGAAACACCATATATTTT. Amino acids: CASIAGLGGNTIYF. The chain has TRBV19 and TRBJ1-3; D is unclear. Germline V gene lookup returns CDR1 LNHDA and CDR2 SQIVND (reference sequence). CDR3 length equals 14 residues. Deletions cut 7 bases from V and 4 bases from J, with 14 bases between.